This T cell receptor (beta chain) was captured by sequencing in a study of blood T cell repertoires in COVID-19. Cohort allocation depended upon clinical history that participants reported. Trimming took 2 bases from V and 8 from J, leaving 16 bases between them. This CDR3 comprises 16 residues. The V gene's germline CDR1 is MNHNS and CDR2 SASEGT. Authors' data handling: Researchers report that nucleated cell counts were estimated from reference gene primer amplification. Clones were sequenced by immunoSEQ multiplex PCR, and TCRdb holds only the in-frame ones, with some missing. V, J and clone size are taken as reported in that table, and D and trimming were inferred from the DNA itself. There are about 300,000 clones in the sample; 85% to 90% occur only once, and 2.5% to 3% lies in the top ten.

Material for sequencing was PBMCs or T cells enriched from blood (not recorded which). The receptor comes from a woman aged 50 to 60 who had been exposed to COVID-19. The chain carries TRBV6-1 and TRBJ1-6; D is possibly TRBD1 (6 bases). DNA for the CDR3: TGTGCCAGCAGTGAACGGGGGGACATTCGGCATTCACCCCTCCACTTT. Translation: CASSERGDIRHSPLHF.